This is a list of T cell receptor beta chains from one sample in a study of T cell clusters in autoimmune cytopenias. TCRdb processed the multiplex PCR reads again and assigns one entry to each CDR3 protein, with no DNA. Here the sample table reports a few thousand distinct CDR3 sequences. Sequencing used peripheral blood. These receptors were taken from a human donor with an autoimmune cytopenia or autoimmune hepatitis (not recorded which). Both conserved end residues are part of each CDR3. The size entry is marked missing in some rows and otherwise reads once, few, many or a size class.

17	TRBJ2-1	TRBV27	-	CASSLRHGVSSYNEQFF
15	TRBJ2-7	TRBV7-2	medium-sized	CASSLASGRTNEQYF
12	TRBJ2-3	TRBV5-1	-	CASSTGADTQYF
15	TRBJ1-1	TRBV18	-	CASSPPELRNTEAFF
13	TRBJ2-5	TRBV6-1	medium-sized	CASSLSSRETQYF
13	TRBJ2-2	TRBV27	-	CASLGLATGELFF
13	TRBJ1-2	TRBV12-3/TRBV12-4	medium-sized	CASSSTDGYGYTF
17	TRBJ2-3	TRBV18	-	CASSGLIGQGWTDTQYF
14	TRBJ2-1	TRBV5-1	-	CASSPGLAGNEQFF
14	TRBJ1-2	TRBV5-1	-	CASTRPGQGYGYTF